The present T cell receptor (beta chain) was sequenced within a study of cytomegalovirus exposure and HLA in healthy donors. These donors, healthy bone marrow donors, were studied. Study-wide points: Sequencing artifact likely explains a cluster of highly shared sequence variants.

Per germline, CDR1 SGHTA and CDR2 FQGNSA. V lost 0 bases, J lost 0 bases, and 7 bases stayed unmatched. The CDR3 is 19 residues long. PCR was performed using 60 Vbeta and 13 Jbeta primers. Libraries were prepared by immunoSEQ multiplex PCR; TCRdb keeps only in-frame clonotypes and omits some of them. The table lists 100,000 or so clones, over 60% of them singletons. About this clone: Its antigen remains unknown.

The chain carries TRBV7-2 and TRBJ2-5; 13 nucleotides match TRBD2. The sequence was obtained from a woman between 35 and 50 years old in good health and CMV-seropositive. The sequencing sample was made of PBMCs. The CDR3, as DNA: TGTGCCAGCAGCTTAGCCGTGACTAGCGGGGGGCTCTACCAAGAGACCCAGTACTTC. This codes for CASSLAVTSGGLYQETQYF. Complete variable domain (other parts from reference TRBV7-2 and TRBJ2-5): GAGVSQSPSNKVTEKGKDVELRCDPISGHTALYWYRQSLGQGLEFLIYFQGNSAPDKSGLPSDRFSAERTGGSVSTLTIQRTQQEDSAVYLCASSLAVTSGGLYQETQYFGPGTRLLVL.